The 25 T cell receptor beta chains below all came from one sample that was sequenced in a study of molecular identifiers for immune sequencing clone quantification. TCRdb re-called the PCR reads through MiXCR, storing one row per CDR3 protein. The sample yields approximately 12,000 distinct CDR3 sequences, roughly 16% seen once. Specimen: naive CD8+ T cells from blood, with Jurkat cell RNA spiked in. The subset: FACS-sorted CD8+CD4-CCR7+CD45RA+ naive T cells. These receptors were collected from a human donor in good health. Some libraries in this study had Jurkat cell RNA spiked in.

This clonotype occurred many times. The rearrangement uses TRBV27 and TRBJ1-6; D remains ambiguous. Germline-derived CDR1 and CDR2 are MNHEY and SMNVEV (reference sequence). V was clipped by 3 bases and J by 9 bases, with 9 bases between them. The length of the CDR3 is 13 residues. CDR3 coding DNA: TGTGCCAGCAGTTTTATGGCCGGTTCACCCCTCCACTTT. The encoded protein is CASSFMAGSPLHF.

This clonotype occurred many times. The V and J genes are TRBV3-1 and TRBJ2-3; D is possibly TRBD1 or TRBD2 (5 bases each). The V gene lost 1 base and the J gene lost 5 bases, with 16 bases spanning the gap. The length of the CDR3 is 16 residues. Germline V CDR1 and CDR2: LGHDT, YNNKEL (reference sequence). The CDR3 sequence: CASSQADHRGVDTQYF. CDR3 coding DNA: TGTGCCAGCAGCCAAGCAGACCACCGAGGGGTAGATACGCAGTATTTT.

This clonotype was counted a few times. CDR3 amino acids: CSVPLAGVSYNEQFF. The CDR3 DNA reads TGCAGTGTCCCGCTAGCGGGAGTCTCCTACAATGAGCAGTTCTTC. V and J are TRBV20-1 and TRBJ2-1; 10 nucleotides agree with TRBD2. Germline CDR1 and CDR2: DFQATT and SNEGSKA (reference sequence). J gave up 0 bases and V 7 bases, and 6 bases lay outside the gene matches. The CDR3 length is 15 residues.

Ten or more counts support this clonotype. The chain recombines TRBV20-1 with TRBJ2-1; D unclear. This CDR3 comprises 14 residues. V gave up 5 bases and J gave up 0 bases, with 11 bases separating them. Germline CDR1 is DFQATT and CDR2 is SNEGSKA (reference sequence). The chain's CDR3 is CSAQSGYSYNEQFF. DNA for the CDR3: TGCAGTGCTCAATCGGGCTACTCCTACAATGAGCAGTTCTTC.

This clonotype was seen a handful of times. Here the CDR3 DNA reads TGCAGCGTTGCGGGACAGGGGAACGAGCAGTACTTC. Amino acids: CSVAGQGNEQYF. This sequence joins TRBV29-1 and TRBJ2-7, with 10 nucleotides matching TRBD1. In germline, CDR1 is SQVTM, CDR2 ANQGSEA. Germline trimming cut 4 bases from V and 5 bases from J; bases unmatched to any gene: 2. The CDR3 length is 12 residues.

This clonotype is categorized as medium-sized. This chain connects TRBV9 to TRBJ2-2; the D call may be TRBD1 or TRBD2 (5 bases each). V was clipped by 2 bases and J by 5 bases, with 10 bases between them. There are 14 residues in the CDR3. The germline CDR1 and CDR2 sequences are SGDLS and YYNGEE. The DNA of the CDR3 is TGTGCCAGCAGCGTCGGGACGGAGACCGGGGAGCTGTTTTTT. Translated, it gives CASSVGTETGELFF.

The table lists this clonotype with a count of one. A clone one base away is much larger, so this may be a read error. The V call is TRBV28, the J call TRBJ2-1; 7 bases align to TRBD1. Germline V CDR1 and CDR2: MDHEN, SYDVKM. This CDR3 has 15 residues. The CDR3 DNA follows: TGTGCCAGCAGTCCAGACAGGGCACCCTACAATGAGCGGTTCTTC. Its protein is CASSPDRAPYNERFF.

This chain connects TRBV15 to TRBJ2-7; 11 nucleotides line up with TRBD2. J lost 4 bases, V lost 0 bases, and 8 bases had no gene match. The CDR3 loop spans 17 amino acids. Germline V gene sequence: CDR1 LNHNV, CDR2 YYDKDF (reference sequence). CDR3 bases: TGTGCCACCAGCAGAGATTGGCTAGCGGGAGGAATTTACGAGCAGTACTTC. It specifies CATSRDWLAGGIYEQYF.

This clonotype appeared many times. The rearrangement links TRBV4-1 to TRBJ1-2; D ambiguous. This CDR3 is built from 15 residues. V was cut by 0 bases and J by 8 bases, with 16 bases left in between. Germline loops: CDR1 MGHRA, CDR2 YSYEKL. In DNA, the CDR3 is TGCGCCAGCAGCCAAGAAGAGTCCGGGATGTTCGGCTACACCTTC. It encodes CASSQEESGMFGYTF.

By share, this clonotype counts as medium-sized. The V gene is TRBV11-2, the J gene TRBJ1-4; D is undetermined. CDR1 and CDR2 from the germline V gene are SGHAT and FQNNGV. Between the trimmed V and J ends, which lost 4 bases and 0 bases, there was a span of 12 bases. This CDR3 has 16 residues. For the CDR3, the DNA is TGTGCCAGCAGCTCGGAGGCCCCCGCAACTAATGAAAAACTGTTTTTT. It specifies CASSSEAPATNEKLFF.

This clonotype has ten or more counts. The genes are TRBV27 and TRBJ2-3; weak D call: TRBD1 (5 bases). Germline CDR1 is MNHEY and CDR2 is SMNVEV (reference sequence). Trimming removed 3 bases from V and 0 bases from J, with 13 bases in between. This CDR3 has 16 amino acids. The CDR3 DNA is TGTGCCAGCAGTTTGCAGGGTATCACTAGCACAGATACGCAGTATTTT. It yields the protein CASSLQGITSTDTQYF.

Worth noting for this clonotype: This clone may be a read error of a much larger clone one base away. This CDR3 reads CVSSFEETQYF. The CDR3 DNA follows: TGTGTCAGCAGTTTCGAGGAGACCCAGTACTTC. The chain links TRBV28 to TRBJ2-5; D remains ambiguous. Germline V gives CDR1 MDHEN, CDR2 SYDVKM. The CDR3 runs to 11 residues.

Many counts were recorded for this clonotype. This sequence joins TRBV28 and TRBJ1-4, with D possibly TRBD1 on 6 matching bases. The CDR3 is 15 amino acids. The V gene's germline CDR1 is MDHEN and CDR2 SYDVKM. V was pared by 6 bases and J by 10 bases, with 21 bases between. The CDR3 spells CASSLLGTFFGKLFF. The DNA of the CDR3 is TGTGCCAGCAGCCTACTCGGGACATTTTTCGGAAAACTGTTTTTT.

This clonotype came up many times. The chain links TRBV30 to TRBJ1-2, with TRBD1 matching 7 bases. The CDR3 has 12 residues. CDR1 is GTSNPN, CDR2 SVGIG, per germline (reference sequence). V dropped 8 bases and J dropped 5; count of bases not matched to a gene: 8. The CDR3 region has the DNA TGTGCCAGCAGCGGGACAGCTTATGGCTACACCTTC. Its translation is CASSGTAYGYTF.

The chain employs TRBV13 and TRBJ1-1; no reliable D call. V was trimmed by 8 bases and J by 1 base, leaving 8 bases between them. The CDR3 is 12 amino acids. The germline CDR1 and CDR2 sequences are PRHDT and FYEKMQ (reference sequence). CDR3 region: CASEGRNTEAFF. The CDR3 nucleotides are TGTGCCAGCGAAGGGCGGAACACTGAAGCTTTCTTT.

This clonotype qualifies as medium-sized (0.01 to 0.1%). The V call is TRBV9, the J call TRBJ2-1, with D hard to call. The CDR3 loop spans 15 amino acids. Germline CDR1 is SGDLS and CDR2 is YYNGEE. Trimming took off 1 base at V and 6 bases at J, with 14 bases between the two ends. This CDR3 is CASSVFASSSNEQFF. DNA for the CDR3: TGTGCCAGCAGCGTATTTGCGTCCTCAAGCAATGAGCAGTTCTTC.

This clonotype was recorded many times. The gene calls are TRBV12-3 or TRBV12-4 and TRBJ2-5; 9 bases align to TRBD2. The CDR3 spans 16 residues. The ends lost 3 bases at V and 9 bases at J; junction bases unmatched: 14. The CDR3 DNA reads as TGTGCCAGCAGTTTTCCGGGGCGGGGGGGCAACGGGGCCCAGTACTTC. It specifies CASSFPGRGGNGAQYF.

In this sample, this clonotype turned up many times. The DNA for the CDR3 is TGTGCCAGCAGCGTTACGACTAGCGGGAGGCGGGAGACCCAGTACTTC. Its translation is CASSVTTSGRRETQYF. The chain has TRBV3-1 and TRBJ2-5, with 13 bases identical to TRBD2. Germline trimming cut 5 bases from V and 5 bases from J; bases unmatched to any gene: 8. This CDR3 has 16 residues. The germline V gene has CDR1 LGHDT and CDR2 YNNKEL (reference sequence).

This clonotype came up many times. The chain couples TRBV15 to TRBJ2-5, with 10 bases aligning to TRBD2. The CDR3 extends over 15 amino acids. After removal of 6 bases from V and 2 bases from J, the junction contained 6 bases not matched to a gene. Germline V gene lookup returns CDR1 LNHNV and CDR2 YYDKDF (reference sequence). The CDR3 reads CATSQGTSAQETQYF. DNA for the CDR3: TGTGCCACCAGTCAAGGGACTAGCGCACAAGAGACCCAGTACTTC.

This clonotype occurred many times. V is TRBV3-1 and J is TRBJ2-7; 7 bases fit TRBD2. The V gene end was trimmed by 0 bases and the J gene end by 5 bases; junction bases not matched to a gene: 22. This CDR3 is built from 20 residues. CDR1 LGHDT and CDR2 YNNKEL come from the germline V gene (reference sequence). DNA for the CDR3: TGTGCCAGCAGCCAAGATCTAAGCTGGTCTAGCGGAGGCCTACGGCACGAGCAGTACTTC. Amino acid sequence: CASSQDLSWSSGGLRHEQYF.

Ten or more counts support this clonotype. Here the CDR3 DNA reads TGTGCCAGCAATGTTGGGGGAAACTGGGAGACCCAGTACTTC. It codes for CASNVGGNWETQYF. The chain recombines TRBV2 with TRBJ2-5; D is tentatively TRBD1 or TRBD2 (5 bases each). CDR3 size: 14 residues. CDR1 SNHLY and CDR2 FYNNEI come from the germline V gene. Trimming stripped 7 bases from V and 5 bases from J, with 17 bases between.

This chain links TRBV6-2 or TRBV6-3 with TRBJ1-6; D gene ambiguous. The CDR3 runs to 14 residues. Per the germline V gene, CDR1 is MNHEY and CDR2 is SVGEGT. With 2 bases removed from V and 8 bases from J, the gap between germline ends came to 10 bases. CDR3 sequence reads: CASSYVVDDSPLHF. The CDR3 nucleotides are TGTGCCAGCAGTTACGTCGTGGACGATTCACCCCTCCACTTT.

This clonotype has ten or more counts. The V call is TRBV4-1, the J call TRBJ1-3, with D possibly being TRBD1 (5 bases). Trimming took 3 bases from V and 0 from J, leaving 12 bases between them. CDR1 is MGHRA and CDR2 is YSYEKL in the germline V gene. This CDR3 contains 16 residues. The CDR3 protein is CASSQSQGLSGNTIYF. The CDR3 region has the DNA TGCGCCAGCAGCCAGAGCCAGGGACTCTCTGGAAACACCATATATTTT.

This clonotype came up many times. V gene TRBV7-6 combines with J gene TRBJ2-7; no definite D call. Between the trimmed V and J ends, which lost 1 base and 5 bases, there was a span of 18 bases. Germline CDR1 and CDR2: SGHVS and FNYEAQ. The CDR3 sequence is 16 residues long. The CDR3 is CASSLGVNVLRDEQYF. In nucleotides, the CDR3 is TGTGCCAGCAGCTTAGGCGTCAATGTGCTTAGGGACGAGCAGTACTTC.

This clonotype was recorded at least ten times. This chain connects TRBV24-1 to TRBJ1-5; a weak D match, TRBD1 (5 bases). Germline V gene data show CDR1 as KGHDR and CDR2 as SFDVKD. V gave up 4 bases and J gave up 2 bases, with 8 bases separating them. CDR3 length: 14 amino acids. The CDR3 nucleotides are TGTGCCACCAGTGACGGGACGGGCAATCAGCCCCAGCATTTT. As protein: CATSDGTGNQPQHF.